These 6 T cell receptor beta chains originate from one sample sequenced in a study of STAT5B mutations in CD4+ large granular lymphocyte leukemia. TCRdb keeps only in-frame clones here, not all; method: immunoSEQ multiplex PCR. The sample comprises more than 30,000 clones, 85% to 90% of which are singletons, and about 0.41% rests with the top ten. The source material was CD4+ T cells from blood buffy coats. The receptors originated from a human donor in good health.

The chain carries TRBV5-4 and TRBJ2-3, with D tentatively TRBD2 (6 bases). The CDR3 has 13 residues. Germline V gene data show CDR1 as SGHNT and CDR2 as YYREEE (reference sequence). Trimming took off 4 bases at V and 5 bases at J, with 11 bases between the two ends. In DNA, the CDR3 is TGTGCCAGCAGCCGTGTGGAGGGAGATACGCAGTATTTT. As protein: CASSRVEGDTQYF.

The chain links TRBV28 to TRBJ2-7; 9 positions agree with TRBD1. The germline CDR1 and CDR2 sequences are MDHEN and SYDVKM. Trimming took 5 bases from V and 6 from J; bases not matched to a gene: 11. The CDR3 is 15 amino acids. The CDR3 region has the DNA TGTGCCAGCAGTAGACCCGGGACAGGGTTTGGCGAGCAGTACTTC. Encoded protein: CASSRPGTGFGEQYF.

This sequence joins TRBV10-1 and TRBJ2-3; D is ambiguous. V was cut by 4 bases and J by 1 base, with 9 bases left in between. The CDR3 has 14 amino acids. Germline values: CDR1 WNHNN, CDR2 SYGVQD (reference sequence). CDR3 coding DNA: TGCGCCAGCAGTGTTTCAGTAGGCACAGATACGCAGTATTTT. Protein: CASSVSVGTDTQYF.

V gene TRBV30 combines with J gene TRBJ2-7, with D tentatively TRBD2 (6 bases). There are 14 residues in the CDR3. Germline V gene sequence: CDR1 GTSNPN, CDR2 SVGIG (reference sequence). The V gene lost 3 bases and the J gene lost 0 bases, with 12 bases spanning the gap. The CDR3 DNA follows: TGTGCCTGGAGCCCGGGACTTAGCTCCTACGAGCAGTACTTC. The encoded protein is CAWSPGLSSYEQYF.

This chain joins TRBV11-2 and TRBJ1-1, with TRBD1 as a possible D gene (6 bases). Germline V gene lookup returns CDR1 SGHAT and CDR2 FQNNGV. This CDR3 is 15 amino acids long. The V end was cut by 5 bases, the J end by 2 bases, with 15 bases between. CDR3 protein: CASSLTPTGNTEAFF. In DNA, the CDR3 is TGTGCCAGCAGCCTCACCCCGACAGGTAACACTGAAGCTTTCTTT.

The chain is built from TRBV30 and TRBJ2-5; D remains unclear. The CDR3 sequence is 11 residues long. Germline V gene sequence: CDR1 GTSNPN, CDR2 SVGIG (reference sequence). V lost 0 bases and J 5 bases, leaving 4 bases between the germline ends. The CDR3 coding sequence is TGTGCCTGGAGTGTACCGGAGACCCAGTACTTC. Amino acids: CAWSVPETQYF. Combining the CDR3 with reference TRBV30 and TRBJ2-5 gives the whole variable domain SQTIHQWPATLVQPVGSPLSLECTVEGTSNPNLYWYRQAAGRGLQLLFYSVGIGQISSEVPQNLSASRPQDRQFILSSKKLLLSDSGFYLCAWSVPETQYFGPGTRLLVL.